Below are 25 T cell receptor beta chains sequenced from a single sample in a study of shared T cell receptors in the human thymus. Using immunoSEQ multiplex PCR, the repertoire was profiled, and TCRdb retains in-frame clones only, with some absent. Of about 710,000 clones listed, around 87% are singletons. The data were also submitted as part of a second study, on human thymus T cells.

Sequencing used thymocytes. These TCRs come from a boy under three years old with a congenital heart defect.

V gene TRBV28 combines with J gene TRBJ2-1; tentative D call: TRBD1 (6 bases). The length of the CDR3 is 13 residues. Trimming pared 8 bases from V and 6 bases from J, leaving 14 bases between. Per the germline V gene, CDR1 is MDHEN and CDR2 is SYDVKM. The CDR3 loop is CASEGTGSNEQFF. CDR3 nucleotide sequence: TGTGCCAGCGAAGGCACAGGGAGCAATGAGCAGTTCTTC.

DNA for the CDR3: TGTGCCAGCAGCGCGCACCGGGACAGTGACTACGAGCAGTACTTC. As protein: CASSAHRDSDYEQYF. V usage is TRBV9 and J usage is TRBJ2-7; 7 nucleotides line up with TRBD1. This CDR3 contains 15 residues. The germline gives CDR1 SGDLS, CDR2 YYNGEE. With V trimmed by 3 bases and J by 3 bases, 9 bases remained unmatched.

This rearrangement joins TRBV5-5 to TRBJ2-5, with TRBD2 identical over 12 bases. The length of the CDR3 is 17 residues. Germline CDR1 SGHKS, CDR2 YYEKEE (reference sequence). V dropped 3 bases and J dropped 3; count of bases not matched to a gene: 9. The CDR3 nucleotides are TGTGCCAGCAGCTCCGGAACGACTAGCGGGGGAGAAGAGACCCAGTACTTC. It encodes CASSSGTTSGGEETQYF.

The chain couples TRBV9 to TRBJ1-4, with TRBD1 matching over 9 bases. With V trimmed by 3 bases and J by 7 bases, 4 bases remained unmatched. The CDR3 is 14 amino acids. Germline V gene lookup returns CDR1 SGDLS and CDR2 YYNGEE. CDR3 sequence: CASSAQGAGEKLFF. In DNA, the CDR3 is TGTGCCAGCAGCGCACAGGGGGCAGGTGAAAAACTGTTTTTT. Variable domain in full (rest from reference TRBV9 and TRBJ1-4): DSGVTQTPKHLITATGQRVTLRCSPRSGDLSVYWYQQSLDQGLQFLIQYYNGEERAKGNILERFSAQQFPDLHSELNLSSLELGDSALYFCASSAQGAGEKLFFGSGTQLSVL.

This sequence joins TRBV20-1 and TRBJ1-1; D is unresolved. V dropped 8 bases and J dropped 1 base, with 8 bases sitting between them. In germline, CDR1 is DFQATT, CDR2 SNEGSKA (reference sequence). The CDR3 spans 11 residues. CDR3 amino acids: CSHEGNTEAFF. In nucleotides, the CDR3 is TGCAGTCACGAGGGGAACACTGAAGCTTTCTTT.

With respect to this clone: Other DNA sequences in the same sample also yield this CDR3. The CDR3 DNA sequence: TGTGCCAGCAGTCCCGGACAGGGTAATTCACCCCTCCACTTT. Translation gives CASSPGQGNSPLHF. This chain uses TRBV28 with TRBJ1-6; 8 nucleotides align to TRBD1. Trimming cost V 5 bases and J 6 bases; bases outside gene matches: 3. The CDR3 extends over 14 amino acids. Germline lookup yields CDR1 MDHEN and CDR2 SYDVKM.

V gene TRBV5-1 combines with J gene TRBJ2-5, with TRBD1 identical over 12 bases. The CDR3 spans 18 residues. Per germline, CDR1 SGHRS and CDR2 YFSETQ. V shed 7 bases, J shed 2 bases, and the junction held 15 bases outside the gene matches. Written as DNA, the CDR3 is TGCGCCAGCCACGGGACAGGGGGCCCTAGGATGATTCAAGAGACCCAGTACTTC. This encodes CASHGTGGPRMIQETQYF.

The chain links TRBV6-1 to TRBJ1-3, with 9 bases identical to TRBD1. The CDR3 runs 19 residues. In germline, CDR1 is MNHNS, CDR2 SASEGT. Trimming removed 2 bases from V and 4 bases from J; junction bases left unmatched: 15. In DNA form, the CDR3 reads TGTGCCAGCAGTGAACCACCCTTTGCTGACAGGGGGTTCGGAAACACCATATATTTT. Translation: CASSEPPFADRGFGNTIYF.

V gene TRBV29-1 combines with J gene TRBJ2-1; TRBD2 matches 15 bases. CDR3 length equals 15 residues. Trimming at V came to 5 bases and at J to 8 bases, leaving 7 bases not matched to a gene. Germline-derived CDR1 and CDR2 are SQVTM and ANQGSEA. As DNA, the CDR3 is TGCAGCGTTAGGACTAGCGGGGGGGCCGTAGATGAGCAGTTCTTC. It encodes CSVRTSGGAVDEQFF.

V and J are TRBV5-1 and TRBJ1-4, with no clear D. Trimming took 4 bases from V and 4 from J, leaving 14 bases between them. This CDR3 has 15 residues. Germline lookup yields CDR1 SGHRS and CDR2 YFSETQ. For the CDR3, the DNA is TGCGCCAGCAGCCCCTCGGGGAGCCATAATGAAAAACTGTTTTTT. It encodes CASSPSGSHNEKLFF. Based on the CDR3 plus reference TRBV5-1 and TRBJ1-4, the full variable domain is KAGVTQTPRYLIKTRGQQVTLSCSPISGHRSVSWYQQTPGQGLQFLFEYFSETQRNKGNFPGRFSGRQFSNSRSEMNVSTLELGDSALYLCASSPSGSHNEKLFFGSGTQLSVL.

J is TRBJ1-1 and V is TRBV30; TRBD1 matches 8 bases. The trim removed 6 bases at V and 3 bases at J, leaving 9 bases unmatched. This CDR3 spans 14 amino acids. CDR1 GTSNPN and CDR2 SVGIG come from the germline V gene (reference sequence). The CDR3 DNA sequence: TGTGCCTGCGGACAGGGCCTAATGGACACTGAAGCTTTCTTT. This codes for CACGQGLMDTEAFF.

J is TRBJ2-1 and V is TRBV7-9, with TRBD1 identical over 7 bases. J gave up 0 bases and V 5 bases, and 4 bases lay outside the gene matches. CDR3 size: 15 residues. The germline V gene has CDR1 SEHNR and CDR2 FQNEAQ (reference sequence). CDR3: CASSPGDSSYNEQFF. CDR3 coding DNA: TGTGCCAGCAGCCCTGGGGACAGCTCCTACAATGAGCAGTTCTTC.

The rearrangement joins TRBV15 to TRBJ2-5, with TRBD2 matching 8 bases. V lost 0 bases and J lost 2; bases outside the gene matches: 5. This CDR3 has 16 amino acids. CDR1 and CDR2 from the germline V gene are LNHNV and YYDKDF (reference sequence). As DNA, the CDR3 is TGTGCCACCAGCAGAGATCCCGGGGGGGGACAAGAGACCCAGTACTTC. Amino acids: CATSRDPGGGQETQYF.

This clone came up a few times. The chain combines TRBV2 with TRBJ1-4; possibly TRBD1 for D (6 bases). CDR3 size: 15 residues. The germline V gene has CDR1 SNHLY and CDR2 FYNNEI. V was shortened by 1 base and J by 6 bases, with 12 bases between the two germline ends. The CDR3 loop is CASSEGAGDDEKLFF. The CDR3 DNA reads TGTGCCAGCAGTGAAGGGGCAGGGGACGATGAAAAACTGTTTTTT.

V gene TRBV23-1 combines with J gene TRBJ2-7; a possible D gene is TRBD2 (5 bases). TRBV23-1 is given ORF status, its function remaining uncertain. This CDR3 has 10 amino acids. V shed 10 bases and J shed 3 bases, with 7 bases lying between them. Written as DNA, the CDR3 is TGCGCCACGGGGAACTACGAGCAGTACTTC. Protein: CATGNYEQYF.

The rearrangement joins TRBV25-1 to TRBJ1-4; 9 positions agree with TRBD1. The CDR3 is 16 amino acids. V dropped 4 bases and J dropped 6; count of bases not matched to a gene: 9. CDR1 is MGHDK and CDR2 is SYGVNS in the germline V gene. The CDR3 region is CASSGGQQGAHEKLFF. CDR3 bases: TGTGCCAGCAGTGGAGGGCAACAGGGGGCACATGAAAAACTGTTTTTT.

The chain links TRBV5-1 to TRBJ2-1, with a possible D match to TRBD2 (6 bases). V gave up 7 bases and J gave up 9 bases, with 20 bases separating them. The germline CDR1 and CDR2 sequences are SGHRS and YFSETQ. This CDR3 is 14 amino acids long. The CDR3 reads CASSPGGGFGEQFF. In nucleotides, the CDR3 is TGCGCCAGCTCACCGGGTGGGGGGTTCGGTGAGCAGTTCTTC.

This chain links TRBV4-3 with TRBJ2-7, with D possibly TRBD2 on 5 matching bases. Trimming cost V 4 bases and J 5 bases, with 15 bases left between them. CDR1 and CDR2 from the germline V gene are LGHNA and YSLEER. The CDR3 contains 14 residues. Here the CDR3 reads CASSPGFPSHEQYF. The CDR3 DNA reads as TGCGCCAGCAGCCCGGGGTTCCCCTCTCACGAGCAGTACTTC.

This clone was observed a handful of times. The J gene is TRBJ1-2, the V gene TRBV19, with TRBD1 as a possible D gene (5 bases). This CDR3 region has 14 residues. The germline V gene has CDR1 LNHDA and CDR2 SQIVND (reference sequence). V was shortened by 9 bases and J by 2 bases, with 16 bases between the two germline ends. CDR3 nucleotide sequence: TGTGCCAGCACAAGGGGTCCGAAGAACTATGGCTACACCTTC. Residues: CASTRGPKNYGYTF.

The chain couples TRBV27 to TRBJ2-1; D might be TRBD2 (6 bases). V lost 0 bases and J lost 7, with 19 bases in between. Germline assignment: CDR1 MNHEY and CDR2 SMNVEV (reference sequence). The CDR3 is 17 residues long. CDR3 nucleotides: TGTGCCAGCAGTTTATCCTCGTCCGGCGGGGTATTGAATGAGCAGTTCTTC. Encoded protein: CASSLSSSGGVLNEQFF.

The chain carries TRBV9 and TRBJ2-5; unclear D gene. The CDR3 has 15 residues. The V gene's germline CDR1 is SGDLS and CDR2 YYNGEE. Trimming shortened V by 4 bases and J by 2 bases, and 15 bases separated the two germline ends. CDR3 DNA sequence: TGTGCCAGCAGCAACCCCCTGAGCGTTCAAGAGACCCAGTACTTC. Its protein is CASSNPLSVQETQYF.

The chain combines TRBV29-1 with TRBJ2-6; 10 bases align to TRBD2. This CDR3 contains 19 residues. CDR1 and CDR2 (germline): SQVTM, ANQGSEA. The V and J ends lost 0 bases and 4 bases, in that order; junction bases with no gene match: 12. In DNA, the CDR3 is TGCAGCGTTGAAGACCTGGGGATAGCGGGAGGTTCGGGGGCCAACGTCCTGACTTTC. Residues: CSVEDLGIAGGSGANVLTF.

The chain carries TRBV5-6 and TRBJ2-2, with D possibly TRBD2 on 5 matching bases. V shed 3 bases and J shed 0 bases, with 21 bases lying between them. Germline CDR1 reads SGHDT; CDR2 reads YYEEEE. This CDR3 contains 19 residues. CDR3 protein: CASSSFRGPLPSNTGELFF. The DNA for the CDR3 is TGTGCCAGCAGCTCGTTCCGGGGTCCCCTTCCTTCGAACACCGGGGAGCTGTTTTTT.

The chain employs TRBV5-8 and TRBJ2-3; D not certain. V was cut by 3 bases and J by 7 bases, with 12 bases left in between. The length of the CDR3 is 13 residues. Germline CDR1 and CDR2: SGHTS and YDEGEE. The CDR3 coding sequence is TGTGCCAGCAGCTCCCTAGACTCCAATACGCAGTATTTT. Translating it yields CASSSLDSNTQYF. The complete variable domain, with remaining parts taken from reference TRBV5-8 and TRBJ2-3, reads EAGVTQSPTHLIKTRGQQATLRCSPISGHTSVYWYQQALGLGLQFLLWYDEGEERNRGNFPPRFSGRQFPNYSSELNVNALELEDSALYLCASSSLDSNTQYFGPGTRLTVL.

The V gene is TRBV7-2, the J gene TRBJ1-1; no reliable D call. The germline V and J ends were trimmed by 1 base and 1 base, with 10 bases remaining between them. This CDR3 comprises 15 residues. CDR1 is SGHTA and CDR2 is FQGNSA in the germline V gene. The CDR3 region is CASSLDDYPNTEAFF. The CDR3 DNA sequence: TGTGCCAGCAGCTTAGACGACTACCCGAACACTGAAGCTTTCTTT.